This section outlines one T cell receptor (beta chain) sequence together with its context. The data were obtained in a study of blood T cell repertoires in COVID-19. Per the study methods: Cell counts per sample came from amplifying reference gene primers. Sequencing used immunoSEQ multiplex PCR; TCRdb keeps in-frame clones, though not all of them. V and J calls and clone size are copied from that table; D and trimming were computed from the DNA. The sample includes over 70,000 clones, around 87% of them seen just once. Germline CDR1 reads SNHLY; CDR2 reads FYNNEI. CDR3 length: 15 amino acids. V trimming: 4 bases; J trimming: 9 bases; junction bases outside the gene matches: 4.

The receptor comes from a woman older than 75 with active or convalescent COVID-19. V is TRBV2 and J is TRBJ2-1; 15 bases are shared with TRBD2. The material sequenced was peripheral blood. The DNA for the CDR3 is TGTGCCAGCAGTGGGACTAGCGGGAGGGCCAGTGAGCAGTTCTTC. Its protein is CASSGTSGRASEQFF. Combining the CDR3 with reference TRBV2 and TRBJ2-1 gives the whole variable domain EPEVTQTPSHQVTQMGQEVILRCVPISNHLYFYWYRQILGQKVEFLVSFYNNEISEKSEIFDDQFSVERPDGSNFTLKIRSTKLEDSAMYFCASSGTSGRASEQFFGPGTRLTVL.